This entry lists 11 T cell receptor beta chains sequenced from one sample in a study of B cell selection in AIRE deficiency. Sorting defined conventional CD4 T cells as CD4+CD127+. Profiled with immunoSEQ multiplex PCR; TCRdb holds only in-frame clones, not every one. The sample includes about 21,000 clones, roughly 97% of them seen just once. The specimen sequenced was conventional CD4+ T cells sorted from PBMCs. These receptors came from a human donor with AIRE deficiency.

This clone showed up just once. The CDR3 region is CASSLGGQGPFMNTEAFF. CDR3 coding DNA: TGTGCCAGCAGCTTAGGCGGACAGGGACCGTTCATGAACACTGAAGCTTTCTTT. This sequence joins TRBV7-6 and TRBJ1-1; 8 nucleotides agree with TRBD1. CDR3 length: 18 amino acids. J gave up 0 bases and V 1 base, and 10 bases lay outside the gene matches. In germline, CDR1 is SGHVS, CDR2 FNYEAQ.

This clone occurred once. The chain recombines TRBV5-4 with TRBJ2-1, with D possibly TRBD1 on 6 matching bases. The V end was cut by 0 bases, the J end by 0 bases, with 10 bases between. Germline assignment: CDR1 SGHNT and CDR2 YYREEE (reference sequence). This CDR3 comprises 16 residues. CDR3 amino acids: CASSLEGVSSYNEQFF. For the CDR3, the DNA is TGTGCCAGCAGCTTGGAGGGGGTTTCCTCCTACAATGAGCAGTTCTTC.

The chain joins TRBV7-9 to TRBJ2-1; TRBD2 agrees at 11 bases. Germline CDR1 and CDR2: SEHNR and FQNEAQ (reference sequence). The V and J ends lost 8 bases and 5 bases, in that order; junction bases with no gene match: 2. The CDR3 extends over 13 amino acids. CDR3 bases: TGTGCCAGCCCGACTAGCGGGAACAATGAGCAGTTCTTC. Amino acids: CASPTSGNNEQFF.

The gene calls are TRBV30 and TRBJ2-3; TRBD2 agrees at 10 bases. The germline CDR1 and CDR2 sequences are GTSNPN and SVGIG (reference sequence). J lost 6 bases, V lost 1 base, and 7 bases had no gene match. CDR3 length: 15 amino acids. CDR3 coding DNA: TGTGCCTGGAGTGCGCTAGCGGGAGTCATGGATACGCAGTATTTT. Amino acid sequence: CAWSALAGVMDTQYF.

This clone was seen more than once but under ten times. This chain uses TRBV2 with TRBJ1-1; TRBD1 aligns across 7 bases. This CDR3 spans 14 amino acids. Germline trimming cut 5 bases from V and 10 bases from J; bases unmatched to any gene: 13. Germline V lookup: CDR1 SNHLY, CDR2 FYNNEI. The CDR3 DNA sequence: TGTGCCAGCAGTTCCGGGACAGCCGCGGAGGTAGCTTTCTTT. It yields the protein CASSSGTAAEVAFF.

The rearrangement links TRBV28 to TRBJ1-2; 9 bases align to TRBD1. CDR1 is MDHEN, CDR2 SYDVKM, per germline. The J segment lost 8 bases and the V segment lost 3 bases, leaving 10 bases of the junction unmatched. The CDR3 has 15 residues. This CDR3 is CASSLGTGKDGGYTF. Written as DNA, the CDR3 is TGTGCCAGCAGTTTGGGGACAGGGAAGGATGGGGGCTACACCTTC.

The V call is TRBV29-1, the J call TRBJ1-2; 10 nucleotides line up with TRBD1. CDR1 is SQVTM, CDR2 ANQGSEA, per germline. The CDR3 is made up of 13 amino acids. V lost 4 bases, J lost 6 bases, and 5 bases stayed unmatched. The CDR3 sequence: CSVARTGGNGYTF. As DNA, the CDR3 is TGCAGCGTTGCCAGGACAGGGGGGAATGGCTACACCTTC.

V usage is TRBV9 and J usage is TRBJ2-7; D is uncertain. CDR3 length: 15 residues. Germline V gene sequence: CDR1 SGDLS, CDR2 YYNGEE. V was cut by 0 bases and J by 5 bases, with 15 bases left in between. The CDR3 sequence: CASSVGGGEYHEQYF. Written as DNA, the CDR3 is TGTGCCAGCAGCGTAGGAGGCGGCGAGTATCACGAGCAGTACTTC.

This clone was detected once. The genes are TRBV7-9 and TRBJ2-7; D is unresolved. V gave up 4 bases and J gave up 4 bases, with 8 bases separating them. In germline, CDR1 is SEHNR, CDR2 FQNEAQ (reference sequence). This CDR3 has 12 residues. CDR3 residues: CASSSQIYEQYF. The CDR3 DNA reads TGTGCCAGCAGCTCCCAGATTTACGAGCAGTACTTC.

The rearrangement links TRBV9 to TRBJ1-2; 11 positions agree with TRBD1. The CDR3 covers 14 residues. V lost 4 bases to trimming and J lost 6 bases; unmatched junction nucleotides: 5. Germline-derived CDR1 and CDR2 are SGDLS and YYNGEE. CDR3 in DNA: TGTGCCAGCAGCCTCCAGGGACAGGGGGATGGCTACACCTTC. Protein sequence: CASSLQGQGDGYTF.

V is TRBV5-4 and J is TRBJ2-5, with 12 bases fitting TRBD2. After removal of 3 bases from V and 1 base from J, the junction contained 7 bases not matched to a gene. The CDR3 loop spans 17 amino acids. Germline CDR1 SGHNT, CDR2 YYREEE (reference sequence). Here the CDR3 reads CASSSPRTSGTQETQYF. The CDR3 coding sequence is TGTGCCAGCAGCTCCCCCCGGACTAGCGGGACCCAAGAGACCCAGTACTTC.